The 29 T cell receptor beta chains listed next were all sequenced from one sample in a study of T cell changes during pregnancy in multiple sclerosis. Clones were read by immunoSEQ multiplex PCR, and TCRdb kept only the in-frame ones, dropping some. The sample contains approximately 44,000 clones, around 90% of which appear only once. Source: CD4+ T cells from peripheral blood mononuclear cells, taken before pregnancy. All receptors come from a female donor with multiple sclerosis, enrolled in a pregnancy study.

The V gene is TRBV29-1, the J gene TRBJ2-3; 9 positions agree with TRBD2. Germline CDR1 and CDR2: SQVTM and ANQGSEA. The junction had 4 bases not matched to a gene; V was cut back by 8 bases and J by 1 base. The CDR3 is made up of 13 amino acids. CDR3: CSSRTSGTDTQYF. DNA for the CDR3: TGCAGCTCCCGGACTAGCGGCACAGATACGCAGTATTTT.

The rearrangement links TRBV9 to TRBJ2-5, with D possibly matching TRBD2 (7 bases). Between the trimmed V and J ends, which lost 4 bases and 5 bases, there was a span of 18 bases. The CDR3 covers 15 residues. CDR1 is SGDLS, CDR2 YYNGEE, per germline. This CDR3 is CASSLQGSGRETQYF. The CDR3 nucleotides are TGTGCCAGCAGCCTCCAGGGGTCCGGGAGGGAGACCCAGTACTTC. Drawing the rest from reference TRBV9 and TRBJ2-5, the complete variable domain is DSGVTQTPKHLITATGQRVTLRCSPRSGDLSVYWYQQSLDQGLQFLIQYYNGEERAKGNILERFSAQQFPDLHSELNLSSLELGDSALYFCASSLQGSGRETQYFGPGTRLLVL.

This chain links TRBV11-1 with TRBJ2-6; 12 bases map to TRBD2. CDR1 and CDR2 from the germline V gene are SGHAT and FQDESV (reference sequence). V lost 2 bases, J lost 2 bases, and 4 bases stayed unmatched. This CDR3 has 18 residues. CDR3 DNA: TGTGCCAGCAGCTTAAGGCTAGCGGGGGGGCCTGGGGCCAACGTCCTGACTTTC. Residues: CASSLRLAGGPGANVLTF.

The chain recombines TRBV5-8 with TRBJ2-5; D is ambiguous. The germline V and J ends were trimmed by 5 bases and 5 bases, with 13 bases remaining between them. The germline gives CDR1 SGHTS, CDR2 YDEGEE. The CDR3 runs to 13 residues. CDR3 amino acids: CASRVSGLETQYF. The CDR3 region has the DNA TGTGCCAGCAGGGTGTCGGGTTTGGAGACCCAGTACTTC.

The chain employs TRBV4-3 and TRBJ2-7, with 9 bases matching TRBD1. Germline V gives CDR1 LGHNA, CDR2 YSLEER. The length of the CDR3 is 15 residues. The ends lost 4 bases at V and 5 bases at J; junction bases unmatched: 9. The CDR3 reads CASSRGTGIFNEQYF. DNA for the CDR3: TGCGCCAGCAGCCGGGGGACAGGGATCTTCAACGAGCAGTACTTC.

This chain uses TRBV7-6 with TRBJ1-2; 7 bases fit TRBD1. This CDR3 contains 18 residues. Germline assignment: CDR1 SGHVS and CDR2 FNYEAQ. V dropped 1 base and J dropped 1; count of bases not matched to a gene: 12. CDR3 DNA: TGTGCCAGCAGCTTAGGGGTAGAGGGGGCGCGTCTTAACTATGGCTACACCTTC. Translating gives CASSLGVEGARLNYGYTF.

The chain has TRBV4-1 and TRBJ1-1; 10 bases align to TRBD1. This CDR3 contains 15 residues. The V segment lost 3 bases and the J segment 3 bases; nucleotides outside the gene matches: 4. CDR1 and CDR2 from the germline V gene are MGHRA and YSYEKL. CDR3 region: CASSHADRGDTEAFF. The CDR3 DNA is TGCGCCAGCAGCCACGCGGACAGGGGGGACACTGAAGCTTTCTTT.

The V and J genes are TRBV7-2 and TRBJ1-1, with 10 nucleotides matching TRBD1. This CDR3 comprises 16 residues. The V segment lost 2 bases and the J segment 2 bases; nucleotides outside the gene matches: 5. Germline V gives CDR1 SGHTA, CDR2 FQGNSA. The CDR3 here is CASSLTRTGGNTEAFF. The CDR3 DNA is TGTGCCAGCAGCTTAACACGGACAGGGGGAAACACTGAAGCTTTCTTT.

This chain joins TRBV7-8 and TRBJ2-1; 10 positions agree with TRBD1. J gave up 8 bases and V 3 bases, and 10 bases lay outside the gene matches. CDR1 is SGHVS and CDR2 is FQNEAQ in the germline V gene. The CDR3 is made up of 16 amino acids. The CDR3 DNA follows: TGTGCCAGCAGCTTGGGACAGGGGAATTTTATGGATGAGCAGTTCTTC. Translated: CASSLGQGNFMDEQFF.

The CDR3 reads CASSLGRSVNTEAFF. DNA for the CDR3: TGTGCCAGCAGCTTAGGGCGGTCCGTCAACACTGAAGCTTTCTTT. The chain recombines TRBV11-1 with TRBJ1-1; D unclear. The CDR3 runs to 15 residues. Per the germline V gene, CDR1 is SGHAT and CDR2 is FQDESV (reference sequence). V gave up 1 base and J gave up 2 bases, with 11 bases separating them.

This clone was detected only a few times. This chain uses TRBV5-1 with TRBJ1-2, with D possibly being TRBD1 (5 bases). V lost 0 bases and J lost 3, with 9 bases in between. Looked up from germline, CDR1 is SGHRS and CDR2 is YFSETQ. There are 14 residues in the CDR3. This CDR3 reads CASSLVGVDYGYTF. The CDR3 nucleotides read TGCGCCAGCAGCTTGGTAGGGGTAGACTATGGCTACACCTTC.

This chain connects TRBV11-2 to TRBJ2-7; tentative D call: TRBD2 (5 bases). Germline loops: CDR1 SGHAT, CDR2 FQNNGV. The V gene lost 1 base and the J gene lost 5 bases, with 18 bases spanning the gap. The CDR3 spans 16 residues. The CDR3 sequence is CASSLASRTPLDEQYF. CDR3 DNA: TGTGCCAGCAGCTTAGCGTCTCGGACTCCCCTTGACGAGCAGTACTTC.

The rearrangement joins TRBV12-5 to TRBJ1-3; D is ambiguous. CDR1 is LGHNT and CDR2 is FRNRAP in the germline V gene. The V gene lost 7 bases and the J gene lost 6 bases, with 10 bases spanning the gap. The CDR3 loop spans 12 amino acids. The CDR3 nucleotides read TGTGCTAGTGCCCACCAGGCAAACACCATATATTTT. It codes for CASAHQANTIYF.

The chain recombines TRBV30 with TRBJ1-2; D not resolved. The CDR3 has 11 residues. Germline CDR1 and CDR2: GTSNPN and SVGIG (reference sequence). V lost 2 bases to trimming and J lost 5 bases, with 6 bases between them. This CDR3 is CAWSPRYGYTF. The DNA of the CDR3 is TGTGCCTGGAGTCCGAGGTATGGCTACACCTTC.

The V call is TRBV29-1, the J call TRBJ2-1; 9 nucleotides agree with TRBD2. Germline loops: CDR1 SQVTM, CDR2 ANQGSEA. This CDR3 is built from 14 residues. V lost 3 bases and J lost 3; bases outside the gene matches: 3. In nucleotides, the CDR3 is TGCAGCGTTGAGGCTAGCGGGGTCTACAATGAGCAGTTCTTC. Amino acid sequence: CSVEASGVYNEQFF.

The CDR3 coding sequence is TGTGCCATCAGCCCGGGACAGGGGTATGCCGGGGAGCTGTTTTTT. It specifies CAISPGQGYAGELFF. V usage is TRBV10-3 and J usage is TRBJ2-2; 10 bases agree with TRBD1. From germline, CDR1 is ENHRY and CDR2 SYGVKD. The junction had 7 bases not matched to a gene; V was cut back by 6 bases and J by 6 bases. The CDR3 consists of 15 residues.

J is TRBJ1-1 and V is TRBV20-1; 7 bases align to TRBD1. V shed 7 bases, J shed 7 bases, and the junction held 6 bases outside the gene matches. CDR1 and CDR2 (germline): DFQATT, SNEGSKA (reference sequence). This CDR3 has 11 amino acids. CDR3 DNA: TGCAGTGGGGACAGAGCAAATGAAGCTTTCTTT. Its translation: CSGDRANEAFF.

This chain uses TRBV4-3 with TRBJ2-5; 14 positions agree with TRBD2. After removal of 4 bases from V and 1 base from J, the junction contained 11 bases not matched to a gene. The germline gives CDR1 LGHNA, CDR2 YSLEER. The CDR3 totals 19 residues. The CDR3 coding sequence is TGCGCCAGCAGCCCCCGCCCGGGACTAGCGGGGGACCTCCAAGAGACCCAGTACTTC. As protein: CASSPRPGLAGDLQETQYF.

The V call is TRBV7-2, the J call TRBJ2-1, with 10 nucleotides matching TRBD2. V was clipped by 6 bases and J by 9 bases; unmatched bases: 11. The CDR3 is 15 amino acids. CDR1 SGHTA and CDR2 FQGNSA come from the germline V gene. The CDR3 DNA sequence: TGTGCCAGCAGTTCTACCGGGACTAGCGTGGGTGAGCAGTTCTTC. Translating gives CASSSTGTSVGEQFF.

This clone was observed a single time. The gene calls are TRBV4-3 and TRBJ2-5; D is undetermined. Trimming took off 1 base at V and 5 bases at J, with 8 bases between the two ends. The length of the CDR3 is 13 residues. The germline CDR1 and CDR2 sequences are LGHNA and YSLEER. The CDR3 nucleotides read TGCGCCAGCAGCCAAGTTCCCGGGGAGACCCAGTACTTC. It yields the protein CASSQVPGETQYF.

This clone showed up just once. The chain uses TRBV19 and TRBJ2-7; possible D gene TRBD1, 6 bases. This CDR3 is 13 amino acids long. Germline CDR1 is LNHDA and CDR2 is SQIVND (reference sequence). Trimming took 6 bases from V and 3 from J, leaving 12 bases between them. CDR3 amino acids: CASSGDTNYEQYF. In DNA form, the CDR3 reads TGTGCCAGTAGCGGGGACACCAACTACGAGCAGTACTTC. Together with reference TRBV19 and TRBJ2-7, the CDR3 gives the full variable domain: DGGITQSPKYLFRKEGQNVTLSCEQNLNHDAMYWYRQDPGQGLRLIYYSQIVNDFQKGDIAEGYSVSREKKESFPLTVTSAQKNPTAFYLCASSGDTNYEQYFGPGTRLTVT.

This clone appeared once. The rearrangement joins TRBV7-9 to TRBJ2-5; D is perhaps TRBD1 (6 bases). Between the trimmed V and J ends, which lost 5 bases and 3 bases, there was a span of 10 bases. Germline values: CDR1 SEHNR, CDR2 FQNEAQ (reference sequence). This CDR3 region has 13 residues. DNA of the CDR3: TGTGCCAGCAGCCCGGACAGTAAAGAGACCCAGTACTTC. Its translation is CASSPDSKETQYF.

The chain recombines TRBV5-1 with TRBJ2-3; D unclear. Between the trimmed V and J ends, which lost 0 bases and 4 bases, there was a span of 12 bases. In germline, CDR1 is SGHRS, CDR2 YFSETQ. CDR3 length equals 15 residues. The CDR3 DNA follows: TGCGCCAGCAGCTTGGGGCCTAGTTCCGCAGATACGCAGTATTTT. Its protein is CASSLGPSSADTQYF.

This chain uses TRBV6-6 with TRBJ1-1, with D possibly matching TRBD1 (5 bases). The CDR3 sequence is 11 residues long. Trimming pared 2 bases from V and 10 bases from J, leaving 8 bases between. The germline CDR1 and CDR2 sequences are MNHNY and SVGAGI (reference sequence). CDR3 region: CASSYGGSAFF. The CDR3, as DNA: TGTGCCAGCAGTTACGGGGGGTCAGCTTTCTTT.

In DNA form, the CDR3 reads TGTGCCAGCAGCTTAGGACTAGCGGGGTCCTACGAGCAGTACTTC. It yields the protein CASSLGLAGSYEQYF. This chain links TRBV7-8 with TRBJ2-7; 11 bases match TRBD2. V lost 1 base to trimming and J lost 1 base; unmatched junction nucleotides: 0. The CDR3 runs 15 residues. From germline, CDR1 is SGHVS and CDR2 FQNEAQ.

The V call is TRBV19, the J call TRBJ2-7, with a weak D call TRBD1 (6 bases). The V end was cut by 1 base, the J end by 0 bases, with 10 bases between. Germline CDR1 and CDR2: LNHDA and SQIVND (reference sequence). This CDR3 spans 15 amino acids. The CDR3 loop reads CASSIVGQSSYEQYF. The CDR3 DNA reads TGTGCCAGTAGTATAGTGGGACAAAGCTCCTACGAGCAGTACTTC.

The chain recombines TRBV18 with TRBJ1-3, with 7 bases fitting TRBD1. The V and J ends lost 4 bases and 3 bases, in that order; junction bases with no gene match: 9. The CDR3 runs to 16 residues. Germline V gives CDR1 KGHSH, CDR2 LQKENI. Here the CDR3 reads CASSLLGTAGGNTIYF. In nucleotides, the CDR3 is TGTGCCAGCTCACTTCTCGGGACAGCCGGTGGAAACACCATATATTTT.

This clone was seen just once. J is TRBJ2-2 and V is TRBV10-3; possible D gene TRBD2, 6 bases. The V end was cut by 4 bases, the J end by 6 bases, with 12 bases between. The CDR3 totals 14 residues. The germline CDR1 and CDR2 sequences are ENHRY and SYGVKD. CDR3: CAISASESSGELFF. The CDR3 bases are TGTGCCATCAGTGCTAGCGAGTCGTCCGGGGAGCTGTTTTTT.

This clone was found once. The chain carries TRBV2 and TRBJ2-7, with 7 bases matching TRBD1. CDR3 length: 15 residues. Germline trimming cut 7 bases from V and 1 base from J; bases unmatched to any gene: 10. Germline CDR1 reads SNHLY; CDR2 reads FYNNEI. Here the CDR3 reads CASKVLGQESYEQYF. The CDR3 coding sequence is TGTGCCAGCAAGGTCCTAGGACAGGAATCCTACGAGCAGTACTTC.